This T cell receptor beta chain was profiled in a study of T-cell memory formation after mild COVID-19. This clonotype was observed a few times. TCRdb analysed the 5' RACE reads with MiXCR anew, one entry per CDR3 protein. The data show about 610,000 distinct CDR3 sequences, with about 18% seen just once and roughly 7.8% held by the top ten. Per the germline V gene, CDR1 is DFQATT and CDR2 is SNEGSKA (reference sequence). The CDR3 runs 19 residues. V dropped 0 bases and J dropped 4; count of bases not matched to a gene: 18. The clonotype comes from an adult woman who had mild COVID-19 (a few samples of this study predate the infection). Cell type and time point are not known. The rearrangement joins TRBV20-1 to TRBJ1-5; 7 bases line up with TRBD1. Sequenced sample: PBMCs or a T cell subset sorted from them (not recorded which). CDR3 sequence: CSARETRQGEDWANQPQHF. The CDR3 DNA reads as TGCAGTGCTAGAGAAACCAGACAGGGAGAAGATTGGGCGAATCAGCCCCAGCATTTT.